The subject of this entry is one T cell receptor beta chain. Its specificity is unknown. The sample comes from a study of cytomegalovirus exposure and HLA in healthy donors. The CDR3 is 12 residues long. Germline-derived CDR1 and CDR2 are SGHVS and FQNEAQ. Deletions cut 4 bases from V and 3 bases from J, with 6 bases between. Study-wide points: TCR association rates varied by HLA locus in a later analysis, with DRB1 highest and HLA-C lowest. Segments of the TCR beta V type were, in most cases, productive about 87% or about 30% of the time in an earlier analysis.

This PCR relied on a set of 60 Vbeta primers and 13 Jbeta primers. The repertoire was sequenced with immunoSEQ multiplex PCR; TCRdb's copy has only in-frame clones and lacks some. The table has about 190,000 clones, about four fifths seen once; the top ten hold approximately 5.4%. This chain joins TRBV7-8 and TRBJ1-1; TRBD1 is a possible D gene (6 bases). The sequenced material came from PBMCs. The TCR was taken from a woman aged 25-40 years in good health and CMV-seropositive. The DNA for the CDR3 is TGTGCCAGCAGCTGGACAGACACTGAAGCTTTCTTT. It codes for CASSWTDTEAFF.